The 21 T cell receptor beta chains listed next were all sequenced from one sample in a study of cytomegalovirus exposure and HLA in healthy donors. The PCR used 60 Vbeta and 13 Jbeta primers. TCRdb's copy holds only in-frame clones and misses some; the assay was immunoSEQ multiplex PCR. The table has roughly 130,000 clones, roughly 70% seen once. The material sequenced was PBMCs. The receptors here all came from a young man in good health and CMV-seropositive.

This clone has more than one count but fewer than ten. The chain is built from TRBV13 and TRBJ2-5, with TRBD1 matching over 8 bases. The V segment lost 7 bases and the J segment 2 bases; nucleotides outside the gene matches: 6. This CDR3 has 14 residues. Germline assignment: CDR1 PRHDT and CDR2 FYEKMQ (reference sequence). The CDR3 here is CASNRQGLQETQYF. CDR3 DNA sequence: TGTGCCAGCAACAGACAGGGGTTACAAGAGACCCAGTACTTC.

The chain has TRBV16 and TRBJ1-2, with D hard to call. Germline assignment: CDR1 KGHSY and CDR2 FQNENV. The CDR3 is made up of 13 amino acids. V gave up 3 bases and J gave up 7 bases, with 12 bases separating them. The CDR3 loop reads CASSHSSRIGYTF. Written as DNA, the CDR3 is TGTGCCAGCAGCCACAGTAGCAGAATTGGCTACACCTTC.

Only a few counts were recorded for this clone. The gene calls are TRBV4-3 and TRBJ2-6, with 8 bases identical to TRBD1. Germline V gives CDR1 LGHNA, CDR2 YSLEER. This CDR3 contains 16 residues. The trim removed 4 bases at V and 2 bases at J, leaving 4 bases unmatched. The CDR3 region has the DNA TGCGCCAGCAGCCTCAACAGGGGGACTGGGGCCAACGTCCTGACTTTC. It translates to CASSLNRGTGANVLTF.

This sequence joins TRBV5-5 and TRBJ2-1, with 11 bases matching TRBD2. The CDR3 runs to 16 residues. Germline lookup yields CDR1 SGHKS and CDR2 YYEKEE (reference sequence). Unmatched junction bases numbered 11, after V lost 3 bases and J lost 9 bases. DNA of the CDR3: TGTGCCAGCAGCTCGGAGACTAGCGGGGTGTTGGGTGAGCAGTTCTTC. Protein product: CASSSETSGVLGEQFF.

This clone was recorded a few times. The chain links TRBV5-1 to TRBJ1-1; D is uncertain. The CDR3 spans 15 residues. The V gene's germline CDR1 is SGHRS and CDR2 YFSETQ. The V end was cut by 0 bases, the J end by 6 bases, with 15 bases between. CDR3 amino acids: CASSLAFNGVSEAFF. As DNA, the CDR3 is TGCGCCAGCAGCTTGGCATTTAACGGGGTGTCTGAAGCTTTCTTT.

This clone was recorded only once. The chain uses TRBV10-3 and TRBJ1-1; tentatively, D is TRBD1 (5 bases). V was trimmed by 3 bases and J by 5 bases, leaving 10 bases between them. The germline CDR1 and CDR2 sequences are ENHRY and SYGVKD. The CDR3 extends over 13 amino acids. CDR3 region: CAISDRVETEAFF. CDR3 nucleotides: TGTGCCATCAGTGACAGGGTGGAGACTGAAGCTTTCTTT.

The gene calls are TRBV29-1 and TRBJ2-7; weak D call: TRBD2 (5 bases). The germline CDR1 and CDR2 sequences are SQVTM and ANQGSEA. With 5 bases removed from V and 5 bases from J, the gap between germline ends came to 19 bases. This CDR3 has 14 amino acids. The CDR3 DNA sequence: TGCAGCGTTATCCCGATAGCGACAACGGACGAGCAGTACTTC. Translation: CSVIPIATTDEQYF.

This clone is a singleton in its sample. This chain uses TRBV18 with TRBJ2-3, with D perhaps matching TRBD2 (6 bases). CDR1 and CDR2 (germline): KGHSH, LQKENI. Trimming took off 2 bases at V and 0 bases at J, with 9 bases between the two ends. This CDR3 spans 15 amino acids. For the CDR3, the DNA is TGTGCCAGCTCACCAATGCTAGCGAGCACAGATACGCAGTATTTT. Translation gives CASSPMLASTDTQYF. The whole variable domain, filled in from reference TRBV18 and TRBJ2-3, reads NAGVMQNPRHLVRRRGQEARLRCSPMKGHSHVYWYRQLPEEGLKFMVYLQKENIIDESGMPKERFSAEFPKEGPSILRIQQVVRGDSAAYFCASSPMLASTDTQYFGPGTRLTVL.

The rearrangement links TRBV25-1 to TRBJ2-3, with a possible D match to TRBD2 (5 bases). Germline lookup yields CDR1 MGHDK and CDR2 SYGVNS. The CDR3 length is 17 residues. V shed 3 bases and J shed 0 bases, with 16 bases lying between them. The CDR3 region is CASSEPLRGKSTDTQYF. CDR3 DNA: TGTGCCAGCAGTGAGCCTCTGAGAGGGAAAAGCACAGATACGCAGTATTTT.

The chain is built from TRBV20-1 and TRBJ2-1; D gene unclear. The length of the CDR3 is 10 residues. V lost 3 bases and J lost 12, with 9 bases in between. From germline, CDR1 is DFQATT and CDR2 SNEGSKA (reference sequence). CDR3 protein: CSASNERQFF. For the CDR3, the DNA is TGCAGTGCTAGTAATGAGCGGCAGTTCTTC.

J is TRBJ1-2 and V is TRBV10-3; 8 bases map to TRBD1. CDR1 and CDR2 from the germline V gene are ENHRY and SYGVKD. CDR3 size: 15 residues. V shed 4 bases and J 7 bases; nucleotides not matched to a gene: 11. CDR3 DNA: TGTGCCATCAGTGGGACTAATCAGGGGGCTGGTGGCTACACCTTC. Translating gives CAISGTNQGAGGYTF.

The chain couples TRBV5-1 to TRBJ1-4, with 9 bases that match TRBD1. The germline gives CDR1 SGHRS, CDR2 YFSETQ. CDR3 length: 15 residues. Unmatched junction bases numbered 7, after V lost 3 bases and J lost 7 bases. For the CDR3, the DNA is TGCGCCAGCAGCTCCCAGACAGGGGGAGGTGAAAAACTGTTTTTT. Amino acid sequence: CASSSQTGGGEKLFF.

This rearrangement joins TRBV5-4 to TRBJ2-7; 11 bases are a match to TRBD2. The CDR3 totals 14 residues. V lost 5 bases to trimming and J lost 2 bases; unmatched junction nucleotides: 3. Germline V gene lookup returns CDR1 SGHNT and CDR2 YYREEE (reference sequence). The CDR3 region has the DNA TGTGCCAGCAGTCATAGCGGGGGGGCCTACGAGCAGTACTTC. Its translation is CASSHSGGAYEQYF.

J is TRBJ1-1 and V is TRBV10-3, with D hard to call. The CDR3 loop spans 12 amino acids. Germline V lookup: CDR1 ENHRY, CDR2 SYGVKD. V dropped 5 bases and J dropped 1 base, with 5 bases sitting between them. In DNA, the CDR3 is TGTGCCATCAGTACACCGAACACTGAAGCTTTCTTT. It is translated as CAISTPNTEAFF.

The genes are TRBV28 and TRBJ2-2; TRBD1 matches at 10 bases. Germline assignment: CDR1 MDHEN and CDR2 SYDVKM. The junction had 4 bases not matched to a gene; V was cut back by 2 bases and J by 7 bases. The CDR3 totals 15 residues. In DNA form, the CDR3 reads TGTGCCAGCAGTTTAGACAGGGGGCGGATCGGGGAGCTGTTTTTT. It yields the protein CASSLDRGRIGELFF.

The chain employs TRBV4-2 and TRBJ2-1; TRBD2 might be the D (5 bases). V was clipped by 0 bases and J by 3 bases, with 12 bases between them. The CDR3 spans 16 residues. CDR1 is LGHNA and CDR2 is YNFKEQ in the germline V gene. The CDR3 DNA reads as TGTGCCAGCAGCCAAGATATTCAGCGGAACTACAATGAGCAGTTCTTC. The encoded protein is CASSQDIQRNYNEQFF.

This clone came up a few times. The chain recombines TRBV9 with TRBJ2-7; tentative D call: TRBD1 (5 bases). This CDR3 comprises 14 residues. The germline V gene encodes CDR1 SGDLS and CDR2 YYNGEE. V shed 0 bases and J shed 6 bases, with 13 bases lying between them. The CDR3 DNA is TGTGCCAGCAGCGTAGTAAGTGGGGCGACCGAGCAGTACTTC. It specifies CASSVVSGATEQYF.

This clone was seen more than once but under ten times. This chain links TRBV5-1 with TRBJ2-7; D perhaps matches TRBD2 (6 bases). Trimming took 4 bases from V and 1 from J, leaving 15 bases between them. Germline V gene sequence: CDR1 SGHRS, CDR2 YFSETQ. CDR3 length: 15 residues. CDR3 sequence (DNA): TGCGCCAGCAGCACGGAGGGGATTCCTTCCTACGAGCAGTACTTC. Translated, it gives CASSTEGIPSYEQYF.

The chain uses TRBV29-1 and TRBJ1-1, with 7 bases fitting TRBD1. This CDR3 has 11 amino acids. V was clipped by 7 bases and J by 10 bases; unmatched bases: 9. Germline V gene data show CDR1 as SQVTM and CDR2 as ANQGSEA. The CDR3 nucleotides are TGCAGCGCCATGATAAGGGGGCGAGCTTTCTTT. Translation: CSAMIRGRAFF.

The V call is TRBV5-1, the J call TRBJ2-2; 7 nucleotides agree with TRBD1. The CDR3 consists of 15 residues. The V gene's germline CDR1 is SGHRS and CDR2 YFSETQ. V lost 4 bases, J lost 2 bases, and 5 bases stayed unmatched. The CDR3 DNA reads TGCGCCAGCAGCCCGGACAGGCCTAACACCGGGGAGCTGTTTTTT. It translates to CASSPDRPNTGELFF.

The chain couples TRBV9 to TRBJ2-5, with D possibly matching TRBD1 (6 bases). This CDR3 comprises 14 residues. The V end was cut by 0 bases, the J end by 2 bases, with 8 bases between. The V gene's germline CDR1 is SGDLS and CDR2 YYNGEE. The CDR3 protein is CASSVVGQQETQYF. For the CDR3, the DNA is TGTGCCAGCAGCGTAGTAGGACAGCAAGAGACCCAGTACTTC.